What follows are 24 T cell receptor beta chains derived from one specimen sequenced in a study of primary melanoma T cells and metastatic recurrence. TCRdb's copy holds only in-frame clones and misses some; the assay was immunoSEQ multiplex PCR. The table lists several hundred clones, over 75% of them singletons. The sequenced sample was melanoma tumor tissue. The receptors shown here come from a human donor with melanoma.

The J gene is TRBJ2-7, the V gene TRBV29-1; 7 bases map to TRBD2. Germline V CDR1 and CDR2: SQVTM, ANQGSEA. This CDR3 has 13 residues. Trimming removed 4 bases from V and 4 bases from J; junction bases left unmatched: 7. The DNA of the CDR3 is TGCAGCGTTGGCGGAGGGGAGGGATACGAGCAGTACTTC. This translates into CSVGGGEGYEQYF.

DNA for the CDR3: TGTGCCAGTACCCCTGAGGGACAGGGTTCTGGAAACACCATATATTTT. Amino acids: CASTPEGQGSGNTIYF. The chain combines TRBV19 with TRBJ1-3, with 9 bases lining up with TRBD1. Germline trimming cut 7 bases from V and 1 base from J; bases unmatched to any gene: 8. Germline V lookup: CDR1 LNHDA, CDR2 SQIVND (reference sequence). The CDR3 totals 16 residues. The variable domain in full, with the rest retrieved from reference TRBV19 and TRBJ1-3, is DGGITQSPKYLFRKEGQNVTLSCEQNLNHDAMYWYRQDPGQGLRLIYYSQIVNDFQKGDIAEGYSVSREKKESFPLTVTSAQKNPTAFYLCASTPEGQGSGNTIYFGEGSWLTVV.

This chain links TRBV6-8 with TRBJ1-5, with TRBD1 matching over 8 bases. With V trimmed by 6 bases and J by 7 bases, 11 bases remained unmatched. The CDR3 consists of 15 residues. Looked up from germline, CDR1 is MNHGY and CDR2 is SAAAGT. The CDR3 region is CASRQGADIGQPQHF. The CDR3 nucleotides are TGTGCCAGCAGGCAGGGGGCTGACATAGGACAGCCCCAGCATTTT.

This sequence joins TRBV15 and TRBJ2-5; 15 nucleotides agree with TRBD2. This CDR3 is built from 20 residues. V lost 1 base to trimming and J lost 5 bases; unmatched junction nucleotides: 14. The germline CDR1 and CDR2 sequences are LNHNV and YYDKDF (reference sequence). In nucleotides, the CDR3 is TGTGCCACCAGCAGAGCTTCCGGACTAGCGGGAGGGATTACTGGGGAGACCCAGTACTTC. This gives the protein CATSRASGLAGGITGETQYF.

V usage is TRBV29-1 and J usage is TRBJ2-1; 14 positions agree with TRBD2. The CDR3 runs to 16 residues. The ends lost 7 bases at V and 8 bases at J; junction bases unmatched: 13. Germline loops: CDR1 SQVTM, CDR2 ANQGSEA. This CDR3 is CSALDIGTSGSDEQFF. Written as DNA, the CDR3 is TGCAGCGCCCTTGATATTGGGACTAGCGGGAGTGATGAGCAGTTCTTC.

This chain connects TRBV18 to TRBJ2-5; D unresolved. The V and J ends lost 2 bases and 5 bases respectively, with 6 bases between them. Germline-derived CDR1 and CDR2 are KGHSH and LQKENI. The CDR3 extends over 12 amino acids. The CDR3 loop reads CASSPSYETQYF. The CDR3 DNA reads as TGTGCCAGCTCACCAAGCTATGAGACCCAGTACTTC.

This chain joins TRBV6-8 and TRBJ2-2; 9 bases map to TRBD2. Trimming cost V 5 bases and J 6 bases; bases outside gene matches: 13. CDR1 and CDR2 from the germline V gene are MNHGY and SAAAGT. The CDR3 is 17 amino acids. The CDR3 DNA follows: TGTGCCAGCAGTGGACCGGGGCGGGAGGGCATCGCCGGGGAGCTGTTTTTT. Amino acids: CASSGPGREGIAGELFF.

Written as DNA, the CDR3 is TGTGCCAGCACCTACAGTGTCTACAATGAGCAGTTCTTC. It codes for CASTYSVYNEQFF. V and J are TRBV6-8 and TRBJ2-1; D ambiguous. Trimming removed 7 bases from V and 3 bases from J, with 10 bases in between. CDR1 MNHGY and CDR2 SAAAGT come from the germline V gene. The CDR3 spans 13 residues.

The J gene is TRBJ2-3, the V gene TRBV11-3; perhaps TRBD2 as D (6 bases). This CDR3 has 17 residues. V was trimmed by 6 bases and J by 0 bases, leaving 19 bases between them. Per the germline V gene, CDR1 is SGHNT and CDR2 is YENEEA. The CDR3 nucleotides are TGTGCCAGCAGTTTGGGGGGACTCTCACGGAGCACAGATACGCAGTATTTT. Residues: CASSLGGLSRSTDTQYF.

The chain employs TRBV6-8 and TRBJ1-2; 7 positions agree with TRBD1. CDR1 is MNHGY and CDR2 is SAAAGT in the germline V gene. Germline trimming cut 6 bases from V and 3 bases from J; bases unmatched to any gene: 16. The CDR3 loop spans 17 amino acids. CDR3 in DNA: TGTGCCAGCAGCTCTACGGGGACAGATCTGACCTACTATGGCTACACCTTC. This translates into CASSSTGTDLTYYGYTF.

The chain carries TRBV18 and TRBJ1-2; 7 bases are a match to TRBD1. The V gene end was trimmed by 3 bases and the J gene end by 7 bases; junction bases not matched to a gene: 11. This CDR3 region has 15 residues. CDR1 KGHSH and CDR2 LQKENI come from the germline V gene. CDR3 bases: TGTGCCAGCTCACCCGACAGGACAGGTGGGGCTGGCTACACCTTC. This encodes CASSPDRTGGAGYTF.

The genes are TRBV15 and TRBJ2-7; perhaps D is TRBD1 or TRBD2 (6 bases each). Per germline, CDR1 LNHNV and CDR2 YYDKDF (reference sequence). V was pared by 0 bases and J by 2 bases, with 17 bases between. This CDR3 has 17 amino acids. CDR3: CATSRERLEGGTYEQYF. The CDR3 nucleotides are TGTGCCACCAGCAGAGAGAGGCTGGAGGGGGGCACCTACGAGCAGTACTTC.

V usage is TRBV6-8 and J usage is TRBJ1-2, with 9 bases matching TRBD1. The CDR3 length is 14 residues. The J segment lost 6 bases and the V segment lost 2 bases, leaving 4 bases of the junction unmatched. Per the germline V gene, CDR1 is MNHGY and CDR2 is SAAAGT. For the CDR3, the DNA is TGTGCCAGCAGTTACCCCACAGGGGGCAATGGCTACACCTTC. Translation gives CASSYPTGGNGYTF.

V and J are TRBV11-3 and TRBJ2-3; D remains unclear. The CDR3 totals 15 residues. The germline V gene has CDR1 SGHNT and CDR2 YENEEA. V was shortened by 3 bases and J by 0 bases, with 10 bases between the two germline ends. CDR3 coding DNA: TGTGCCAGCAGCTTGGAACGAAGGAGCACAGATACGCAGTATTTT. Protein product: CASSLERRSTDTQYF.

V gene TRBV28 combines with J gene TRBJ2-5; 7 nucleotides match TRBD2. The germline CDR1 and CDR2 sequences are MDHEN and SYDVKM. The CDR3 sequence is 16 residues long. V lost 3 bases, J lost 6 bases, and 13 bases stayed unmatched. Here the CDR3 reads CASSFHRFLAEKTQYF. The CDR3 coding sequence is TGTGCCAGCAGTTTCCACCGTTTCCTAGCGGAAAAGACCCAGTACTTC. Using reference TRBV28 and TRBJ2-5 for the parts outside the CDR3, the full variable domain is DVKVTQSSRYLVKRTGEKVFLECVQDMDHENMFWYRQDPGLGLRLIYFSYDVKMKEKGDIPEGYSVSREKKERFSLILESASTNQTSMYLCASSFHRFLAEKTQYFGPGTRLLVL.

The chain employs TRBV18 and TRBJ1-1; 8 bases are a match to TRBD1. CDR3 size: 13 residues. The trim removed 6 bases at V and 5 bases at J, leaving 5 bases unmatched. Germline loops: CDR1 KGHSH, CDR2 LQKENI. The CDR3 loop reads CASSPDRETEAFF. CDR3 bases: TGTGCCAGCTCTCCGGACAGGGAGACTGAAGCTTTCTTT.

CDR3 in DNA: TGTGCCAGCAGTTTATCAGGGGGCCAGCAGCCCCAGCATTTT. Translation gives CASSLSGGQQPQHF. The rearrangement links TRBV28 to TRBJ1-5, with TRBD1 identical over 8 bases. Germline V gene sequence: CDR1 MDHEN, CDR2 SYDVKM. The J segment lost 7 bases and the V segment lost 1 base, leaving 3 bases of the junction unmatched. This CDR3 contains 14 residues.

The chain joins TRBV6-8 to TRBJ2-3; TRBD2 aligns across 8 bases. The CDR3 has 15 residues. J lost 3 bases, V lost 5 bases, and 7 bases had no gene match. Per germline, CDR1 MNHGY and CDR2 SAAAGT. The CDR3 loop is CASSPTGTSTDTQYF. The CDR3 region has the DNA TGTGCCAGCAGTCCCACCGGGACTAGTACAGATACGCAGTATTTT.

In this sample, this clone turned up once. V is TRBV7-2 and J is TRBJ1-1; D remains unclear. This CDR3 is built from 13 residues. Trimming removed 1 base at V and 4 bases at J, with 7 bases between. The V gene's germline CDR1 is SGHTA and CDR2 FQGNSA. The CDR3 is CASSLGAGTEAFF. In nucleotides, the CDR3 is TGTGCCAGCAGCTTAGGGGCAGGCACTGAAGCTTTCTTT.

This rearrangement joins TRBV6-8 to TRBJ1-2, with 9 bases fitting TRBD1. Germline V gives CDR1 MNHGY, CDR2 SAAAGT. The CDR3 is 13 amino acids. Trimming removed 10 bases from V and 5 bases from J; junction bases left unmatched: 8. CDR3: CAISRDRVYGYTF. Here the CDR3 DNA reads TGTGCCATCAGCCGGGACAGGGTGTATGGCTACACCTTC.

The chain is built from TRBV11-3 and TRBJ1-1; unclear D gene. Germline V gene lookup returns CDR1 SGHNT and CDR2 YENEEA. V shed 0 bases and J shed 4 bases, with 9 bases lying between them. This CDR3 region has 14 residues. The CDR3 sequence: CASSLEGGSTEAFF. The DNA of the CDR3 is TGTGCCAGCAGCTTAGAGGGAGGAAGCACTGAAGCTTTCTTT.

This clone turned up a few times. The chain carries TRBV6-8 and TRBJ2-1; 10 bases map to TRBD1. The CDR3 spans 14 residues. Germline assignment: CDR1 MNHGY and CDR2 SAAAGT. The J segment lost 8 bases and the V segment lost 4 bases, leaving 5 bases of the junction unmatched. The CDR3 nucleotides read TGTGCCAGCAGTTCTGGACAGGGGGTGGATGAGCAGTTCTTC. Its protein is CASSSGQGVDEQFF.

The J gene is TRBJ2-3, the V gene TRBV6-8; the match to TRBD1 covers 7 bases. This CDR3 comprises 12 residues. V was pared by 10 bases and J by 6 bases, with 7 bases of the junction left unmatched. Germline-derived CDR1 and CDR2 are MNHGY and SAAAGT. DNA of the CDR3: TGTGCCATCAGCGAGACAGGGGATACGCAGTATTTT. Its translation: CAISETGDTQYF.

J is TRBJ2-2 and V is TRBV11-3; 12 positions agree with TRBD2. Trimming took 5 bases from V and 1 from J; bases not matched to a gene: 2. This CDR3 is 16 amino acids long. Per germline, CDR1 SGHNT and CDR2 YENEEA. CDR3 DNA sequence: TGTGCCAGCAGCGCGACTAGCGGGGGGAACACCGGGGAGCTGTTTTTT. It specifies CASSATSGGNTGELFF.